A selection of T cell receptor beta chains follows, all from one sample in a study of response to subunit inactivated influenza vaccine. MiXCR was run by TCRdb on the RT-PCR reads, yielding one entry per CDR3 protein. The table records some 640,000 distinct CDR3 sequences, over 11% of them present only once. The sequencing here drew on PBMCs from blood, taken less than 15 days before vaccination. The receptors derive from a man in his fifties or sixties who received an inactivated influenza vaccine. The CDR3 runs from the conserved cysteine through the conserved F or W. Fields, in order: J gene, D gene, clone size, V gene, CDR3 DNA, CDR3 protein. A D gene is named only where the DNA matches it firmly. Clone size appears in some rows only: once, few, many, or a class for an expanded clone.

TRBJ2-7	NA	NA	TRBV2	TGTGCCAGCAGTGACACAGGAGGTCTCTACGAGCAGTACTTC	CASSDTGGLYEQYF
TRBJ1-3	NA	NA	TRBV3-1	TGTGCCAGCAGCGTAGGTGGGGGGCCGAAGGGGATCTCTGGAAACACCATATATTTT	CASSVGGGPKGISGNTIYF
TRBJ1-2	TRBD1	few	TRBV5-4	TGTGCCAGCAGCGCACGACAGGGGAACTATGGCTACACCTTC	CASSARQGNYGYTF
TRBJ1-1	TRBD1	few	TRBV30	TGTGCCTCGGACAGGGTGAATGTCATGAACACTGAAGCTTTCTTT	CASDRVNVMNTEAFF
TRBJ2-7	TRBD1	NA	TRBV28	TGTGCCAGCAGTCCTATGACAGGGAGTTACGAGCAGTACTTC	CASSPMTGSYEQYF
TRBJ2-7	TRBD2	few	TRBV6-2/TRBV6-3	TGTGCCAGCAGTTATAGACTAGCGAGCTCCTACGAGCAGTACTTC	CASSYRLASSYEQYF
TRBJ2-1	TRBD1	NA	TRBV20-1	TGCAGCCCTCCCCCCGGCGGGACAGGGGGCAATGAGCAGTTCTTC	CSPPPGGTGGNEQFF
TRBJ2-7	NA	few	TRBV6-5	TGTGCCAGCAGTTACTCGATAGAGAGCTCCTACGAGCAGTACTTC	CASSYSIESSYEQYF
TRBJ2-1	TRBD2	NA	TRBV20-1	TGCAGTGCTAGATGGCTAGCGGTCGACAATGAGCAGTTCTTC	CSARWLAVDNEQFF
TRBJ2-7	NA	few	TRBV3-1	TGTGCCAGCAGCATTGTGGGGGACGAGCAGTACTTC	CASSIVGDEQYF
TRBJ1-6	NA	few	TRBV7-2	TGTGCCAGCAGCCCCTTTAGACGCCATTCACCCCTCCACTTT	CASSPFRRHSPLHF
TRBJ1-6	NA	NA	TRBV7-9	TGTGCCAGCAGCTTGGGGGGGCGGGTTTCACCCCTCCACTTT	CASSLGGRVSPLHF
TRBJ2-7	NA	many	TRBV7-9	TGTGCCAGCAGCCTCCTTTCGGCGGTGCCTTACGAGCAGTACTTC	CASSLLSAVPYEQYF
TRBJ1-2	TRBD1	NA	TRBV6-1	TGTGCCAGCATCCCACCTAAAGGACAGGGCCTGACTGGCTACACCTTC	CASIPPKGQGLTGYTF
TRBJ2-7	TRBD2	NA	TRBV5-1	TGCGACAGCAGCTCGGGACTCGCGGGAGGATCTATACTACAGGAGCAGTACTTC	CDSSSGLAGGSILQEQYF
TRBJ2-7	NA	NA	TRBV5-6	TGTGCCAGCAGCTTCGGGGGAATCTACGAGCAGTACTTC	CASSFGGIYEQYF
TRBJ1-3	NA	many	TRBV20-1	TGCAGTGCGGGACCGACTGGAAACACCATATATTTT	CSAGPTGNTIYF
TRBJ2-1	TRBD2	NA	TRBV20-1	TGCAGTGCTAGACATACACCGGGACTAGCGGGAAATGAGCAGTTCTTC	CSARHTPGLAGNEQFF
TRBJ2-3	NA	NA	TRBV20-1	TGCAGTGCTAGGATGCTAGCCGACCGCACAGATACGCAGTATTTT	CSARMLADRTDTQYF
TRBJ1-6	NA	NA	TRBV4-3	TGCGCCAGCAGCCAAGATTTTCTGGGACGGGGAAGTTCACCCCTCCACTTT	CASSQDFLGRGSSPLHF
TRBJ2-7	TRBD2	many	TRBV28	TGTGCCAGCAGTTCCCCTGGACTAGCGGCCCACGAGCAGTACTTC	CASSSPGLAAHEQYF
TRBJ2-6	NA	many	TRBV2	TGTGCCAGCAGTGAAGCGGGCAACTCTGGGGCCAACGTCCTGACTTTC	CASSEAGNSGANVLTF
TRBJ2-5	NA	NA	TRBV2	TGTGCCAGCAGTGATAACCGGGACAGAGGGGGGAGGACCCAGTACTTC	CASSDNRDRGGRTQYF
TRBJ2-7	NA	NA	TRBV28	TGTGCCAGCAGTTTAGGCAGGCTCCCTCGCTACGAGCAGTACTTC	CASSLGRLPRYEQYF
TRBJ2-1	TRBD2	few	TRBV4-1	TGCGCCAGCAGCCAAGTCATCCTACTCGGCGGGGGGGTCAATGAGCAGTTCTTC	CASSQVILLGGGVNEQFF
TRBJ2-4	NA	few	TRBV29-1	TGCAGCGTTGAGAGGGGGGTTCAGTACTTC	CSVERGVQYF
TRBJ2-7	TRBD1	few	TRBV15	TGTGCCACCAGCAGAGAGCAGGGGGCCTACGAGCAGTACTTC	CATSREQGAYEQYF
TRBJ2-1	TRBD1	NA	TRBV30	TGTGCCTGGACTGTAGGGACAGTATCTACCAATGAGCAGTTCTTC	CAWTVGTVSTNEQFF
TRBJ2-5	NA	few	TRBV28	TGTGCCAGCAGTTTTGGGGTTTCGCGGTCCCAAGAGACCCAGTACTTC	CASSFGVSRSQETQYF
TRBJ2-3	NA	many	TRBV12-3/TRBV12-4	TGTGCCAGCACTCCAGATACGCAGTATTTT	CASTPDTQYF
TRBJ2-3	NA	many	TRBV11-3	TGTGCCAGCAGCTTAGTTCGGGGGGATACGCAGTATTTT	CASSLVRGDTQYF
TRBJ2-1	TRBD2	NA	TRBV4-2	TGTGCCAGCAGCCAATTAGCGGGAGATTTGGTGCTCTTC	CASSQLAGDLVLF
TRBJ2-2	NA	once	TRBV9	TGTGCCAGCGGTTTAGATGGAACCGGGGAGCTGTTTTTT	CASGLDGTGELFF
TRBJ1-5	NA	NA	TRBV5-1	TGCGCCAGCAGCTTGGTATCTGGGTCTGGCTGGCCCCAGCATTTT	CASSLVSGSGWPQHF
TRBJ2-7	NA	few	TRBV12-3/TRBV12-4	TGTGCCAGCAGTTTAGGGGGTAGCGGTTACGAGCAGTACTTC	CASSLGGSGYEQYF
TRBJ2-5	TRBD1	few	TRBV7-6	TGTGCCAGCAGCTTCCCCAGCTGGGCTGAAAGGGACAGAGCCTCGTACCAAGAGACCCAGTACTTC	CASSFPSWAERDRASYQETQYF
TRBJ1-2	NA	NA	TRBV20-1	TGCAGTGCTAGGGGGGCCCCAAACCACTATGGCTACACCTTC	CSARGAPNHYGYTF
TRBJ2-1	TRBD2	few	TRBV7-9	TGTGCCAGCAGCTTCGCTCAAGCGGGAGTTGAGCAGTTCTTC	CASSFAQAGVEQFF
TRBJ1-1	TRBD1	NA	TRBV29-1	TGCAGCGTTGATAACGGACAGGGGATGAACACTGAAGCTTTCTTT	CSVDNGQGMNTEAFF
TRBJ2-5	NA	NA	TRBV3-1	TGTGCCAGCAGCCCCTCCCGAGGGCCGCAGACCCAGTACTTC	CASSPSRGPQTQYF
TRBJ2-1	NA	few	TRBV7-9	TGTGCCAGCAGCGCACCCGGGGGCAATGAGCAGTTCTTC	CASSAPGGNEQFF
TRBJ2-7	NA	NA	TRBV9	TGTGCCAGCAGCGTTGACTGGGACTCACTGGGCGAGCAGTACTTC	CASSVDWDSLGEQYF